The T cell receptor beta chain under discussion was sequenced for a study of cytomegalovirus exposure and HLA in healthy donors. Study results and limitations: The classifier reportedly diagnosed cytomegalovirus status with high specificity and sensitivity. Cytomegalovirus association was listed for about 150 TCR beta chains. In vitro, three CMV-associated chains proved specific for CMV antigens.

Trimming removed 0 bases from V and 4 bases from J, with 13 bases in between. This CDR3 spans 15 amino acids. CDR1 SGDLS and CDR2 YYNGEE come from the germline V gene. The donors were members of the validation cohort comprising over 100 subjects, separate from the approximately 670-subject first cohort. About this clone: Its antigen is unidentified.

Some clones are missing from TCRdb's copy, which holds only in-frame ones; the method was immunoSEQ multiplex PCR. The table lists fewer than 200,000 clones, around 92% of them singletons, with more than 3.5% in the top ten. The receptor comes from a man younger than 35 in good health and CMV-seropositive. V is TRBV9 and J is TRBJ2-5, with D possibly TRBD2 on 6 matching bases. Sequencing was carried out using PBMCs. This CDR3 reads CASSVDGTSRETQYF. The CDR3 nucleotides read TGTGCCAGCAGCGTAGATGGTACTAGCCGAGAGACCCAGTACTTC.